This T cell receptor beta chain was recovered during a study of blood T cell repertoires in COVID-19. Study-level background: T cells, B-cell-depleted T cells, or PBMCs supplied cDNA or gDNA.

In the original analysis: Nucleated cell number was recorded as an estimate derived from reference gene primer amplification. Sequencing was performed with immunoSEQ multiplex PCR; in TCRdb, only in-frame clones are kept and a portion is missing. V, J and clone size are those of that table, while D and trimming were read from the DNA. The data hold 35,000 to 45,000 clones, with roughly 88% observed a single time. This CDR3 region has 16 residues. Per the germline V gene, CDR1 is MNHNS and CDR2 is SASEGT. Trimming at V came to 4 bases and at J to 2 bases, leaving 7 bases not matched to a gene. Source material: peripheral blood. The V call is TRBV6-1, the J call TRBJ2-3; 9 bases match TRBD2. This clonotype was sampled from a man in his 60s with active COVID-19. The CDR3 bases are TGTGCCAGCAGTGCCATAGCGGGAGACGCCACAGATACGCAGTATTTT. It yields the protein CASSAIAGDATDTQYF.